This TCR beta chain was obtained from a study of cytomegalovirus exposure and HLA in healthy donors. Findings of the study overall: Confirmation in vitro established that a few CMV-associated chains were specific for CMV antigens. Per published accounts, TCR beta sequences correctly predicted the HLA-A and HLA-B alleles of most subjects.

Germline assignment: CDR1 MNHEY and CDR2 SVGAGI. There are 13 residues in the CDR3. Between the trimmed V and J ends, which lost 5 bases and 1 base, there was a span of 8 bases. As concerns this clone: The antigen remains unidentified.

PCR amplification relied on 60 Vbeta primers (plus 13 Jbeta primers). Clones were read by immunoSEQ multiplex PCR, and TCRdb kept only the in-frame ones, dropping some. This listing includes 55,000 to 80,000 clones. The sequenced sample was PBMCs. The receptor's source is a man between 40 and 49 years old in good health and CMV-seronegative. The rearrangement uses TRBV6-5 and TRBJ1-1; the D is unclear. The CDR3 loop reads CASSETRNTEAFF. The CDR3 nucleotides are TGTGCCAGCAGTGAAACACGGAACACTGAAGCTTTCTTT.